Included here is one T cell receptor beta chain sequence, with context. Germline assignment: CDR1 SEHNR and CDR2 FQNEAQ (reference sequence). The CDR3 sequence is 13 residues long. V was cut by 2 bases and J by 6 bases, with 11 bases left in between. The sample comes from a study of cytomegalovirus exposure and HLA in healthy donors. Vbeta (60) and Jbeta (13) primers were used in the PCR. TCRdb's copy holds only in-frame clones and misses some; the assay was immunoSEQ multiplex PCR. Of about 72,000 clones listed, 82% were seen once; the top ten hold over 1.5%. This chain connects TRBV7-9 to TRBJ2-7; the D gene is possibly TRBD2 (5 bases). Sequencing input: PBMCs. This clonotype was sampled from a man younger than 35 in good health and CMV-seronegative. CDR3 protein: CASSLLPGSEQYF. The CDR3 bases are TGTGCCAGCAGCTTACTCCCGGGGAGCGAGCAGTACTTC.